This TCR beta chain is drawn from a study of T cell repertoires in cytomegalovirus infection. Germline V CDR1 and CDR2: MGHDK, SYGVNS. The V segment lost 6 bases and the J segment 4 bases; nucleotides outside the gene matches: 0. The CDR3 is 13 residues long. TCRdb called the reads again in MiXCR, with one record for every CDR3 protein. The profile shows approximately 250,000 distinct CDR3 sequences, under 8.5% of them singletons. This clonotype showed up just a few times. The chain combines TRBV25-1 with TRBJ2-1; 10 nucleotides agree with TRBD1. The receptor was derived from a human donor in good health (CMV status not recorded). Some clones in this sample may be carry-over from other donors' samples. The material sequenced was PBMCs. The DNA of the CDR3 is TGTGCCAGCAGGGGACAGGGGTACAATGAGCAGTTCTTC. Its protein product is CASRGQGYNEQFF. The full variable domain, with the rest looked up from reference TRBV25-1 and TRBJ2-1, is EADIYQTPRYLVIGTGKKITLECSQTMGHDKMYWYQQDPGMELHLIHYSYGVNSTEKGDLSSESTVSRIRTEHFPLTLESARPSHTSQYLCASRGQGYNEQFFGPGTRLTVL.